Shown below are 7 T cell receptor beta chains from a single sample sequenced in a study of blood T cell repertoires in COVID-19. Some clones are missing from TCRdb's copy, which holds only in-frame ones; the method was immunoSEQ multiplex PCR. The sample records 360,000 or so clones, 90% being singletons. What was sequenced was peripheral blood. The receptors were gathered from a man younger than 35 with active or convalescent COVID-19.

V gene TRBV7-2 combines with J gene TRBJ2-1; perhaps TRBD2 as D (6 bases). The CDR3 sequence is 15 residues long. V dropped 4 bases and J dropped 4 bases, with 14 bases sitting between them. Germline loops: CDR1 SGHTA, CDR2 FQGNSA. CDR3: CASSSPRGGYNEQFF. CDR3 in DNA: TGTGCCAGCAGCTCCCCGCGGGGAGGATACAATGAGCAGTTCTTC.

This clone was counted between two and nine times. The chain couples TRBV2 to TRBJ2-1; 9 positions match TRBD2. With 8 bases clipped from V and 2 bases from J, the junction kept 7 bases outside the gene matches. Germline CDR1 SNHLY, CDR2 FYNNEI. This CDR3 is built from 15 residues. CDR3 coding DNA: TGTGCCAGCCGAAGACTAGCGGCAACCTACAATGAGCAGTTCTTC. Translated, it gives CASRRLAATYNEQFF.

The rearrangement joins TRBV7-9 to TRBJ2-2; D is perhaps TRBD1 (5 bases). Trimming removed 3 bases at V and 2 bases at J, with 10 bases between. CDR1 and CDR2 from the germline V gene are SEHNR and FQNEAQ (reference sequence). The CDR3 covers 15 residues. The CDR3, as DNA: TGTGCCAGCAGCTTCCCCGGACATAACACCGGGGAGCTGTTTTTT. Its protein is CASSFPGHNTGELFF.

This chain joins TRBV10-3 and TRBJ2-3; 14 positions agree with TRBD2. This CDR3 region has 18 residues. CDR1 is ENHRY and CDR2 is SYGVKD in the germline V gene. V lost 4 bases to trimming and J lost 0 bases; unmatched junction nucleotides: 6. In DNA, the CDR3 is TGTGCCATCAGTGGGGGACTAGCGGGAGTGTGGAGCACAGATACGCAGTATTTT. Its protein product is CAISGGLAGVWSTDTQYF.

The chain uses TRBV19 and TRBJ2-1, with D perhaps TRBD2 (6 bases). Trimming removed 2 bases at V and 1 base at J, with 15 bases between. Germline CDR1 and CDR2: LNHDA and SQIVND (reference sequence). The CDR3 has 17 amino acids. Written as DNA, the CDR3 is TGTGCCAGTAGTATATCAGTCGGAGGGGATTCCTACAATGAGCAGTTCTTC. It yields the protein CASSISVGGDSYNEQFF.

The gene calls are TRBV7-3 and TRBJ2-3; the match to TRBD1 covers 10 bases. The V gene end was trimmed by 1 base and the J gene end by 5 bases; junction bases not matched to a gene: 6. This CDR3 contains 16 residues. Germline V gene data show CDR1 as SGHTA and CDR2 as FQGTGA. The CDR3 loop reads CASSLKVTGGKDTQYF. CDR3 in DNA: TGTGCCAGCAGCTTAAAAGTGACAGGGGGCAAAGATACGCAGTATTTT.

The V gene is TRBV5-5, the J gene TRBJ1-1; D not certain. This CDR3 is 16 amino acids long. Trimming left V 0 bases short and J 1 base short, with 13 bases between. Germline V gene data show CDR1 as SGHKS and CDR2 as YYEKEE (reference sequence). CDR3 nucleotides: TGTGCCAGCAGCTTGGGAGTGGGCCGTAGGAACACTGAAGCTTTCTTT. This sequence encodes CASSLGVGRRNTEAFF.